Shown below are 26 T cell receptor beta chains from a single sample sequenced in a study of blood T cell repertoires in COVID-19. Using immunoSEQ multiplex PCR, the repertoire was profiled, and TCRdb retains in-frame clones only, with some absent. The data hold about 40,000 clones, with about four fifths observed a single time. Sequenced: peripheral blood. Receptors were obtained from a woman aged 60-70 years with acute or convalescent COVID-19.

This clone was observed once. This chain joins TRBV19 and TRBJ1-5; unclear D gene. V was clipped by 2 bases and J by 0 bases, with 8 bases between them. This CDR3 comprises 15 residues. Germline CDR1 LNHDA, CDR2 SQIVND (reference sequence). CDR3 nucleotides: TGTGCCAGTAGTATATGGAGTCTTAGCAATCAGCCCCAGCATTTT. Amino acid sequence: CASSIWSLSNQPQHF.

The rearrangement links TRBV5-1 to TRBJ2-3; 13 nucleotides align to TRBD2. The germline CDR1 and CDR2 sequences are SGHRS and YFSETQ. The V segment lost 0 bases and the J segment 4 bases; nucleotides outside the gene matches: 11. The CDR3 spans 19 residues. The CDR3 DNA follows: TGCGCCAGCAGCTTGGGGCGGACTAGCGGGAGTTTCATTCCAGATACGCAGTATTTT. It translates to CASSLGRTSGSFIPDTQYF.

The chain couples TRBV6-5 to TRBJ1-1; D unresolved. The germline V and J ends were trimmed by 2 bases and 1 base, with 8 bases remaining between them. CDR1 and CDR2 from the germline V gene are MNHEY and SVGAGI. The CDR3 is 14 amino acids. CDR3 protein: CASSYAVGNTEAFF. Written as DNA, the CDR3 is TGTGCCAGCAGTTACGCGGTGGGGAACACTGAAGCTTTCTTT.

This chain uses TRBV4-2 with TRBJ2-1; the D gene is possibly TRBD2 (5 bases). Germline assignment: CDR1 LGHNA and CDR2 YNFKEQ. Deletions cut 0 bases from V and 0 bases from J, with 6 bases between. The CDR3 covers 15 residues. In DNA form, the CDR3 reads TGTGCCAGCAGCCAAGAAGAGGGCTCCTACAATGAGCAGTTCTTC. This encodes CASSQEEGSYNEQFF.

This chain joins TRBV5-1 and TRBJ2-1; possibly TRBD2 for D (6 bases). Trimming left V 0 bases short and J 9 bases short, with 10 bases between. Germline assignment: CDR1 SGHRS and CDR2 YFSETQ. The CDR3 consists of 13 residues. The CDR3, as DNA: TGCGCCAGCAGCTTGGGGACTACCTCTGAGCAGTTCTTC. It yields the protein CASSLGTTSEQFF.

The V gene is TRBV6-5, the J gene TRBJ2-3; D is ambiguous. Germline CDR1 is MNHEY and CDR2 is SVGAGI. Trimming removed 4 bases at V and 1 base at J, with 15 bases between. The CDR3 totals 16 residues. CDR3 DNA: TGTGCCAGCAGTTTCGACCCTAGGAAAGGCACAGATACGCAGTATTTT. Encoded protein: CASSFDPRKGTDTQYF.

This chain links TRBV15 with TRBJ1-3; TRBD1 might be the D (5 bases). The V gene lost 0 bases and the J gene lost 1 base, with 13 bases spanning the gap. Germline CDR1 and CDR2: LNHNV and YYDKDF (reference sequence). This CDR3 spans 17 amino acids. The CDR3 loop reads CATSRDQGMRSGNTIYF. CDR3 nucleotides: TGTGCCACCAGCAGAGATCAGGGAATGAGATCTGGAAACACCATATATTTT.

The gene calls are TRBV19 and TRBJ2-2; D is unclear. This CDR3 is 12 amino acids long. From germline, CDR1 is LNHDA and CDR2 SQIVND (reference sequence). Trimming took 3 bases from V and 6 from J, leaving 5 bases between them. The CDR3 DNA reads as TGTGCCAGTAGTATTCTTGCCGGGGAGCTGTTTTTT. This codes for CASSILAGELFF.

The chain carries TRBV9 and TRBJ2-5, with 8 bases aligning to TRBD1. V shed 4 bases, J shed 2 bases, and the junction held 4 bases outside the gene matches. The CDR3 spans 14 residues. Germline CDR1 is SGDLS and CDR2 is YYNGEE. The CDR3 region is CASSLTGVQETQYF. CDR3 nucleotide sequence: TGTGCCAGCAGCCTGACAGGGGTTCAAGAGACCCAGTACTTC.

V and J are TRBV11-2 and TRBJ2-7; perhaps TRBD2 as D (5 bases). In germline, CDR1 is SGHAT, CDR2 FQNNGV. The V end lost 1 base, the J end lost 5 bases, and 18 bases lay between the germline ends. This CDR3 spans 16 amino acids. The CDR3 region is CASSLGLAQLQDEQYF. The CDR3 nucleotides read TGTGCCAGCAGCTTAGGCCTAGCTCAACTCCAGGACGAGCAGTACTTC.

This sequence joins TRBV3-1 (or the pseudogene TRBV3-2) and TRBJ1-5; no definite D call. CDR3 length: 15 amino acids. Trimming removed 2 bases at V and 1 base at J, with 9 bases between. In germline, CDR1 is LGHDT, CDR2 YNNKEL (reference sequence). Here the CDR3 DNA reads TGTGCCAGCAGCCAAATTTACGGGAGCAATCAGCCCCAGCATTTT. Translation: CASSQIYGSNQPQHF.

The genes are TRBV24-1 and TRBJ1-2; tentative D call: TRBD1 (5 bases). The length of the CDR3 is 13 residues. Germline CDR1 reads KGHDR; CDR2 reads SFDVKD. Trimming shortened V by 8 bases and J by 7 bases, and 16 bases separated the two germline ends. The CDR3 bases are TGTGCCACCAAGGGCGGGGGAATAGGTGGCTACACCTTC. Protein sequence: CATKGGGIGGYTF.

The genes are TRBV2 and TRBJ2-1; unclear D gene. The CDR3 loop spans 12 amino acids. From germline, CDR1 is SNHLY and CDR2 FYNNEI. Trimming took 6 bases from V and 5 from J, leaving 8 bases between them. This CDR3 is CASRRGNNEQFF. The CDR3 coding sequence is TGTGCCAGCAGGCGAGGAAACAATGAGCAGTTCTTC.

This clone was found once. The chain uses TRBV18 and TRBJ2-5; TRBD1 is a possible D gene (5 bases). The CDR3 covers 15 residues. Looked up from germline, CDR1 is KGHSH and CDR2 is LQKENI. V was cut by 2 bases and J by 4 bases, with 14 bases left in between. CDR3 sequence reads: CASSPRGHGSETQYF. As DNA, the CDR3 is TGTGCCAGCTCACCAAGGGGTCATGGTTCAGAGACCCAGTACTTC. Full variable domain (rest looked up from reference TRBV18 and TRBJ2-5): NAGVMQNPRHLVRRRGQEARLRCSPMKGHSHVYWYRQLPEEGLKFMVYLQKENIIDESGMPKERFSAEFPKEGPSILRIQQVVRGDSAAYFCASSPRGHGSETQYFGPGTRLLVL.

The rearrangement uses TRBV3-1 (or the pseudogene TRBV3-2) and TRBJ2-5, with 11 nucleotides matching TRBD1. The CDR3 consists of 18 residues. J gave up 4 bases and V 0 bases, and 10 bases lay outside the gene matches. Germline CDR1 reads LGHDT; CDR2 reads YNNKEL (reference sequence). The CDR3 sequence: CASSQDLGTGGSLETQYF. Here the CDR3 DNA reads TGTGCCAGCAGCCAAGATCTCGGGACAGGGGGTTCGTTAGAGACCCAGTACTTC.

V is TRBV3-1 (or the pseudogene TRBV3-2) and J is TRBJ1-6, with D perhaps TRBD1 (5 bases). V lost 4 bases and J 17 bases, leaving 21 bases between the germline ends. This CDR3 has 14 amino acids. Germline assignment: CDR1 LGHDT and CDR2 YNNKEL (reference sequence). The CDR3 DNA sequence: TGTGCCAGCAGCCTTCGGGACTCCCGAGGCCCCATCCACTTT. Translating it yields CASSLRDSRGPIHF.

This chain connects TRBV9 to TRBJ1-5, with 9 bases aligning to TRBD1. Germline V CDR1 and CDR2: SGDLS, YYNGEE. The CDR3 length is 15 residues. The trim removed 3 bases at V and 4 bases at J, leaving 5 bases unmatched. CDR3 in amino acids: CASSEGQGQNQPQHF. The CDR3 nucleotides are TGTGCCAGCAGCGAAGGACAGGGGCAAAATCAGCCCCAGCATTTT.

The CDR3 nucleotides are TGTGCCAGCAAAACAGGGAGATCCACAGATACGCAGTATTTT. Translation: CASKTGRSTDTQYF. The chain combines TRBV7-3 with TRBJ2-3, with D maybe TRBD1 (6 bases). Germline V gives CDR1 SGHTA, CDR2 FQGTGA. The CDR3 loop spans 14 amino acids. V lost 7 bases to trimming and J lost 2 bases, with 13 bases between them.

V is TRBV19 and J is TRBJ1-3, with a possible D match to TRBD1 (5 bases). Trimming removed 4 bases from V and 0 bases from J, with 10 bases in between. Germline V gene lookup returns CDR1 LNHDA and CDR2 SQIVND (reference sequence). The CDR3 sequence is 15 residues long. The CDR3 sequence: CASSTSDSSGNTIYF. The CDR3 region has the DNA TGTGCCAGTAGTACCAGTGACAGCTCTGGAAACACCATATATTTT.

The chain's CDR3 is CASSIRLAGYEQYF. The CDR3 DNA reads TGTGCCAGTAGTATCCGCCTAGCCGGATACGAGCAGTACTTC. The chain couples TRBV19 to TRBJ2-7, with TRBD2 as a possible D gene (5 bases). V was cut by 3 bases and J by 4 bases, with 13 bases left in between. Germline loops: CDR1 LNHDA, CDR2 SQIVND (reference sequence). This CDR3 has 14 amino acids.

This clone has only a few counts. Here the CDR3 DNA reads TGTGCCAGCAGCCCGACAGCATCGGGAGCTTTCTTT. Encoded protein: CASSPTASGAFF. V and J are TRBV14 and TRBJ1-1, with D possibly being TRBD1 (5 bases). CDR3 length equals 12 residues. Germline lookup yields CDR1 SGHDN and CDR2 FVKESK. The V gene lost 4 bases and the J gene lost 10 bases, with 13 bases spanning the gap.

V gene TRBV5-1 combines with J gene TRBJ2-3, with TRBD1 matching 9 bases. The germline CDR1 and CDR2 sequences are SGHRS and YFSETQ. This CDR3 region has 16 residues. V gave up 5 bases and J gave up 6 bases; unmatched junction bases: 13. The CDR3 DNA reads as TGCGCCAGCAGACGCGATGGAGGGACAGGGATGGATACGCAGTATTTT. Protein sequence: CASRRDGGTGMDTQYF.

The table lists this clone with a few counts. This sequence joins TRBV7-9 and TRBJ1-1; 8 bases align to TRBD1. From germline, CDR1 is SEHNR and CDR2 FQNEAQ (reference sequence). V lost 4 bases, J lost 3 bases, and 16 bases stayed unmatched. CDR3 length: 18 residues. CDR3 bases: TGTGCCAGCAGCTCGGCCCTACTCAGGGGGCGGAACTACACTGAAGCTTTCTTT. This encodes CASSSALLRGRNYTEAFF.

J is TRBJ2-5 and V is TRBV18; a possible D gene is TRBD1 (5 bases). Germline values: CDR1 KGHSH, CDR2 LQKENI. The CDR3 consists of 15 residues. Trimming left V 3 bases short and J 5 bases short, with 16 bases between. For the CDR3, the DNA is TGTGCCAGCTCACCGTCCCGACTTTACAGGGAGACCCAGTACTTC. The encoded protein is CASSPSRLYRETQYF.

The V call is TRBV7-2, the J call TRBJ2-3, with 7 bases identical to TRBD1. V trimming: 4 bases; J trimming: 7 bases; junction bases outside the gene matches: 11. The CDR3 has 15 amino acids. Per the germline V gene, CDR1 is SGHTA and CDR2 is FQGNSA. The CDR3 coding sequence is TGTGCCAGCAGCTCGAGGGTTGGGACAGACTATACGCAGTATTTT. This codes for CASSSRVGTDYTQYF.

The chain combines TRBV27 with TRBJ1-2; D is ambiguous. Germline CDR1 is MNHEY and CDR2 is SMNVEV (reference sequence). Trimming took 5 bases from V and 5 from J, leaving 12 bases between them. The CDR3 covers 13 residues. The CDR3 protein is CASSPTSGYGYTF. CDR3 nucleotide sequence: TGTGCCAGCAGTCCAACCAGCGGTTATGGCTACACCTTC.